Given below is one T cell receptor (beta chain) in context. Its specificity is unknown. The CDR3 covers 15 residues. CDR1 and CDR2 from the germline V gene are SEHNR and FQNEAQ (reference sequence). V gave up 4 bases and J gave up 6 bases, with 19 bases separating them. This sample is part of a study of OX40 agonist ivuxolimab in advanced cancers. TCRdb's copy holds only in-frame clones and misses some; the assay was immunoSEQ multiplex PCR. Of more than 35,000 clones detected, under 85% appear once; the ten largest clones hold around 18%. Study observations and caveats: In general, CD8+ T cells held more expanded clones than CD4+ did, on average.

This receptor was identified in an adult with an advanced solid tumor such as melanoma, head and neck, liver or kidney cancer. The sample was CD4+ or CD8+ T cells sorted from blood, taken in a trial of the OX40 agonist ivuxolimab. This chain joins TRBV7-9 and TRBJ2-7, with no clear D. CDR3 in amino acids: CASSYPQAAGGEQYF. In DNA form, the CDR3 reads TGTGCCAGCAGCTACCCTCAGGCCGCCGGCGGCGAGCAGTACTTC.